The 6 T cell receptor beta chains reported below all come from one sample, sequenced in a study of blood T cell repertoires in COVID-19. The table came from immunoSEQ multiplex PCR; TCRdb's copy has only in-frame clones and leaves some out. The sample includes roughly 120,000 clones, more than 75% seen only once; the top ten take approximately 2%. The sequenced material came from peripheral blood. These receptors were collected from a woman aged 45-59 years with acute or convalescent COVID-19.

The genes are TRBV20-1 and TRBJ1-2; perhaps TRBD1 as D (5 bases). The CDR3 length is 10 residues. Germline-derived CDR1 and CDR2 are DFQATT and SNEGSKA (reference sequence). The chain's CDR3 is CRPGGEGYTF. The CDR3 region has the DNA TGCAGACCCGGAGGGGAGGGCTACACCTTC.

The J gene is TRBJ2-1, the V gene TRBV4-1; D is unclear. Per germline, CDR1 MGHRA and CDR2 YSYEKL. The CDR3 covers 14 residues. V was cut by 1 base and J by 3 bases, with 7 bases left in between. The CDR3 DNA reads as TGCGCCAGCAGCCAAGCTGCAGACTACAATGAGCAGTTCTTC. It specifies CASSQAADYNEQFF.

The CDR3 sequence: CATSRVRGYQETQYF. In DNA form, the CDR3 reads TGTGCCACCAGCAGAGTCAGGGGTTATCAAGAGACCCAGTACTTC. V and J are TRBV15 and TRBJ2-5, with D possibly TRBD1 on 6 matching bases. Per the germline V gene, CDR1 is LNHNV and CDR2 is YYDKDF (reference sequence). The CDR3 has 15 amino acids. The V end lost 1 base, the J end lost 2 bases, and 11 bases lay between the germline ends.

The gene calls are TRBV7-2 and TRBJ2-5, with D possibly being TRBD1 (6 bases). CDR3 length: 16 amino acids. V was shortened by 3 bases and J by 5 bases, with 19 bases between the two germline ends. Germline-derived CDR1 and CDR2 are SGHTA and FQGNSA. The CDR3 region is CASSFSGASLWETQYF. The CDR3 nucleotides are TGTGCCAGCAGCTTCTCAGGGGCTAGCCTATGGGAGACCCAGTACTTC.

The chain has TRBV5-4 and TRBJ2-2, with D unclear. Germline V CDR1 and CDR2: SGHNT, YYREEE (reference sequence). Trimming left V 4 bases short and J 4 bases short, with 11 bases between. This CDR3 region has 14 residues. Written as DNA, the CDR3 is TGTGCCAGCAGCCCATTAATCGGCACCGGGGAGCTGTTTTTT. Translating it yields CASSPLIGTGELFF.

The J gene is TRBJ2-1, the V gene TRBV7-2, with 7 bases lining up with TRBD2. V was clipped by 1 base and J by 1 base; unmatched bases: 4. Germline loops: CDR1 SGHTA, CDR2 FQGNSA. This CDR3 has 16 residues. Here the CDR3 reads CASSLEPGRSYNEQFF. In DNA, the CDR3 is TGTGCCAGCAGCTTAGAACCCGGGAGGTCCTACAATGAGCAGTTCTTC.